The 32 T cell receptor beta chains given below trace back to one sample, sequenced in a study of blood T cell repertoires in COVID-19. Generated by immunoSEQ multiplex PCR, the TCRdb table keeps only in-frame clones and is missing some. The data show about 120,000 clones, with 70% to 90% seen just once and about 1.3% held by the top ten. Sequenced material: peripheral blood. Receptors were obtained from a man in his forties or fifties with acute or convalescent COVID-19.

The chain links TRBV18 to TRBJ2-1; a weak D match, TRBD2 (5 bases). V was shortened by 1 base and J by 7 bases, with 17 bases between the two germline ends. Germline V gene lookup returns CDR1 KGHSH and CDR2 LQKENI. CDR3 length equals 16 residues. The CDR3 DNA is TGTGCCAGCTCACCACGGGGAGCTCAAGGTAGGAATGAGCAGTTCTTC. It is translated as CASSPRGAQGRNEQFF.

V gene TRBV2 combines with J gene TRBJ1-2, with D perhaps matching TRBD1 (6 bases). Deletions cut 5 bases from V and 4 bases from J, with 11 bases between. This CDR3 is built from 13 residues. In germline, CDR1 is SNHLY, CDR2 FYNNEI. The CDR3: CASSPGTSYGYTF. CDR3 DNA: TGTGCCAGCAGTCCCGGGACAAGCTATGGCTACACCTTC.

The rearrangement joins TRBV6-2 or TRBV6-3 to TRBJ2-4, with 7 nucleotides matching TRBD1. Germline CDR1 is MNHEY and CDR2 is SVGEGT. This CDR3 comprises 14 residues. Unmatched junction bases numbered 3, after V lost 5 bases and J lost 2 bases. This CDR3 reads CASSRTGSKNIQYF. CDR3 DNA: TGTGCCAGCAGTCGGACAGGTTCCAAAAACATTCAGTACTTC.

V gene TRBV19 combines with J gene TRBJ1-5; tentative D call: TRBD1 (6 bases). With 1 base removed from V and 1 base from J, the gap between germline ends came to 14 bases. The CDR3 runs to 17 residues. Germline CDR1 and CDR2: LNHDA and SQIVND (reference sequence). Here the CDR3 reads CASSIGTARGSNQPQHF. The CDR3 DNA is TGTGCCAGTAGTATAGGGACAGCCAGAGGGAGCAATCAGCCCCAGCATTTT.

A single count supports this clone. The V call is TRBV29-1, the J call TRBJ2-2; D uncertain. The ends were cut back, 7 bases at V and 0 bases at J, with 9 bases in the middle. This CDR3 region has 13 residues. Germline CDR1 and CDR2: SQVTM and ANQGSEA. This chain's CDR3 is CSAQVANTGELFF. DNA for the CDR3: TGCAGCGCTCAGGTGGCGAACACCGGGGAGCTGTTTTTT.

V and J are TRBV30 and TRBJ1-2, with D maybe TRBD1 (6 bases). In germline, CDR1 is GTSNPN, CDR2 SVGIG (reference sequence). CDR3 length equals 15 residues. Trimming shortened V by 4 bases and J by 5 bases, and 20 bases separated the two germline ends. The CDR3 protein is CAWIYLRGAGYGYTF. CDR3 nucleotide sequence: TGTGCCTGGATATATCTCCGGGGGGCGGGATATGGCTACACCTTC.

The chain recombines TRBV12-3 or TRBV12-4 with TRBJ2-5; D possibly corresponds to TRBD2 (6 bases). V was clipped by 5 bases and J by 2 bases, with 9 bases between them. This CDR3 contains 13 residues. The CDR3 DNA follows: TGTGCCAGCAGTCGGGACTTACAAGAGACCCAGTACTTC. Its translation: CASSRDLQETQYF.

The rearrangement uses TRBV5-1 and TRBJ2-3, with D maybe TRBD2 (5 bases). CDR1 SGHRS and CDR2 YFSETQ come from the germline V gene. The V gene lost 5 bases and the J gene lost 0 bases, with 10 bases spanning the gap. CDR3 length equals 14 residues. CDR3 amino acids: CASRDSESTDTQYF. CDR3 coding DNA: TGCGCCAGCAGGGACTCCGAGAGCACAGATACGCAGTATTTT.

The CDR3 region is CASSEAATGSHEQYF. CDR3 sequence (DNA): TGTGCCAGCAGTGAAGCCGCGACAGGGTCCCACGAGCAGTACTTC. The chain recombines TRBV2 with TRBJ2-7; 7 bases are shared with TRBD1. The trim removed 0 bases at V and 5 bases at J, leaving 7 bases unmatched. This CDR3 spans 15 amino acids. Germline-derived CDR1 and CDR2 are SNHLY and FYNNEI.

J is TRBJ1-5 and V is TRBV19, with D unresolved. V shed 5 bases and J shed 4 bases, with 15 bases lying between them. From germline, CDR1 is LNHDA and CDR2 SQIVND (reference sequence). This CDR3 is 15 amino acids long. Written as DNA, the CDR3 is TGTGCCAGTAGTCCTTTGGCACAGAAGAATCAGCCCCAGCATTTT. Amino acid sequence: CASSPLAQKNQPQHF.

This chain connects TRBV4-2 to TRBJ2-2; TRBD2 is a possible D gene (7 bases). The CDR3 is 15 amino acids. Deletions cut 4 bases from V and 6 bases from J, with 15 bases between. Germline V CDR1 and CDR2: LGHNA, YNFKEQ. The CDR3 region is CASSLSRGAAGELFF. CDR3 nucleotides: TGTGCCAGCAGCCTCTCCCGGGGGGCGGCCGGGGAGCTGTTTTTT.

J is TRBJ2-5 and V is TRBV5-4; tentative D call: TRBD1 (5 bases). CDR3 length: 16 amino acids. Germline V gene lookup returns CDR1 SGHNT and CDR2 YYREEE (reference sequence). V lost 4 bases and J 4 bases, leaving 20 bases between the germline ends. For the CDR3, the DNA is TGTGCCAGCAGCGCGGAAGTGGGGCTATCCGGAGAGACCCAGTACTTC. Protein: CASSAEVGLSGETQYF.

The V and J genes are TRBV19 and TRBJ2-7; D perhaps matches TRBD1 (6 bases). Trimming took 5 bases from V and 1 from J, leaving 12 bases between them. Germline lookup yields CDR1 LNHDA and CDR2 SQIVND (reference sequence). The CDR3 runs to 14 residues. This CDR3 reads CASSRTATSYEQYF. CDR3 nucleotides: TGTGCCAGTAGTCGGACAGCCACTTCCTACGAGCAGTACTTC. The whole variable domain, remainder taken from reference TRBV19 and TRBJ2-7, is DGGITQSPKYLFRKEGQNVTLSCEQNLNHDAMYWYRQDPGQGLRLIYYSQIVNDFQKGDIAEGYSVSREKKESFPLTVTSAQKNPTAFYLCASSRTATSYEQYFGPGTRLTVT.

This chain uses TRBV5-6 with TRBJ2-3; D ambiguous. CDR3 length equals 15 residues. Trimming took off 2 bases at V and 0 bases at J, with 10 bases between the two ends. Germline CDR1 and CDR2: SGHDT and YYEEEE. The CDR3 coding sequence is TGTGCCAGCAGCTTCTCACGGTCAAGCACAGATACGCAGTATTTT. It specifies CASSFSRSSTDTQYF.

The chain carries TRBV28 and TRBJ2-5; tentatively, D is TRBD2 (6 bases). Germline V gene data show CDR1 as MDHEN and CDR2 as SYDVKM. The CDR3 covers 12 residues. V lost 6 bases and J lost 4, with 9 bases in between. In DNA form, the CDR3 reads TGTGCCAGCAGGGGGGGAATAGAGACCCAGTACTTC. Translated: CASRGGIETQYF.

This clone showed up many times. The chain has TRBV15 and TRBJ2-7; tentative D call: TRBD2 (6 bases). V was clipped by 3 bases and J by 2 bases, with 26 bases between them. This CDR3 region has 19 residues. CDR1 and CDR2 from the germline V gene are LNHNV and YYDKDF (reference sequence). The CDR3 spells CATSRDIIDRDSITYEQYF. Here the CDR3 DNA reads TGTGCCACCAGCAGGGATATCATCGACCGGGACTCGATTACCTACGAGCAGTACTTC.

The chain has TRBV9 and TRBJ2-1; D possibly corresponds to TRBD1 (7 bases). The CDR3 has 17 residues. Trimming left V 0 bases short and J 6 bases short, with 19 bases between. Germline CDR1 is SGDLS and CDR2 is YYNGEE. The CDR3 nucleotides are TGTGCCAGCAGCGTAGGAGGGGCGGGACAGACAAGCAATGAGCAGTTCTTC. This codes for CASSVGGAGQTSNEQFF.

In regard to this clone: Different DNA sequences within this sample yield the same CDR3. The V call is TRBV24-1, the J call TRBJ2-2, with 8 bases fitting TRBD2. The CDR3 is made up of 16 amino acids. Per germline, CDR1 KGHDR and CDR2 SFDVKD. V trimming: 3 bases; J trimming: 0 bases; junction bases outside the gene matches: 2. CDR3 coding DNA: TGTGCCACCAGTGATCCGGGACTAGCGAACACCGGGGAGCTGTTTTTT. It specifies CATSDPGLANTGELFF.

The chain links TRBV7-2 to TRBJ2-1, with D unclear. Germline V CDR1 and CDR2: SGHTA, FQGNSA. V lost 1 base and J 10 bases, leaving 11 bases between the germline ends. The CDR3 runs to 13 residues. The CDR3: CASSLVLATEQFF. The DNA for the CDR3 is TGTGCCAGCAGCTTAGTTCTGGCGACAGAGCAGTTCTTC.

The chain carries TRBV5-5 and TRBJ2-3; D is possibly TRBD1 (8 bases). The CDR3 loop spans 15 amino acids. Germline lookup yields CDR1 SGHKS and CDR2 YYEKEE (reference sequence). V was shortened by 2 bases and J by 5 bases, with 15 bases between the two germline ends. CDR3 in amino acids: CASSFRQGREDTQYF. As DNA, the CDR3 is TGTGCCAGCAGCTTTCGACAGGGGAGGGAAGATACGCAGTATTTT.

V is TRBV12-3 or TRBV12-4 and J is TRBJ1-1; D gene ambiguous. This CDR3 spans 11 amino acids. V lost 4 bases and J 6 bases, leaving 6 bases between the germline ends. The CDR3 nucleotides are TGTGCCAGCAGTTCCCGCGCTGAAGCTTTCTTT. Translation: CASSSRAEAFF.

The chain's CDR3 is CATSIRLAEVGQFF. CDR3 DNA: TGTGCCACCAGCATTAGACTAGCGGAGGTGGGGCAGTTCTTC. V and J are TRBV15 and TRBJ2-1; 9 bases are a match to TRBD2. J gave up 12 bases and V 4 bases, and 10 bases lay outside the gene matches. The germline V gene encodes CDR1 LNHNV and CDR2 YYDKDF (reference sequence). The CDR3 covers 14 residues.

This clone was picked up a small number of times. The V call is TRBV13, the J call TRBJ2-3; 11 nucleotides match TRBD2. The CDR3 extends over 17 amino acids. Germline CDR1 and CDR2: PRHDT and FYEKMQ (reference sequence). Trimming at V came to 1 base and at J to 2 bases, leaving 5 bases not matched to a gene. CDR3 sequence: CASSLVGLAGTTDTQYF. The DNA of the CDR3 is TGTGCCAGCAGCTTAGTAGGACTAGCGGGTACCACAGATACGCAGTATTTT. The variable domain in full, with the rest retrieved from reference TRBV13 and TRBJ2-3, is AAGVIQSPRHLIKEKRETATLKCYPIPRHDTVYWYQQGPGQDPQFLISFYEKMQSDKGSIPDRFSAQQFSDYHSELNMSSLELGDSALYFCASSLVGLAGTTDTQYFGPGTRLTVL.

The table lists this clone with a few counts. The CDR3 loop is CASSSPRQVSGDEAFF. The CDR3 DNA follows: TGTGCCAGCAGCTCCCCTAGACAGGTTTCAGGGGATGAAGCTTTCTTT. V is TRBV13 and J is TRBJ1-1; tentative D call: TRBD1 (6 bases). There are 16 residues in the CDR3. Trimming took off 4 bases at V and 7 bases at J, with 22 bases between the two ends. Per germline, CDR1 PRHDT and CDR2 FYEKMQ (reference sequence). Combining the CDR3 with reference TRBV13 and TRBJ1-1 gives the whole variable domain AAGVIQSPRHLIKEKRETATLKCYPIPRHDTVYWYQQGPGQDPQFLISFYEKMQSDKGSIPDRFSAQQFSDYHSELNMSSLELGDSALYFCASSSPRQVSGDEAFFGQGTRLTVV.

The CDR3 spells CASLPGGNEQFF. As DNA, the CDR3 is TGTGCCAGCTTGCCGGGAGGGAATGAGCAGTTCTTC. The chain employs TRBV2 and TRBJ2-1, with 8 bases matching TRBD2. With 8 bases clipped from V and 7 bases from J, the junction kept 4 bases outside the gene matches. The CDR3 sequence is 12 residues long. Germline V gene data show CDR1 as SNHLY and CDR2 as FYNNEI.

This chain uses TRBV5-1 with TRBJ2-5; D remains unclear. This CDR3 comprises 14 residues. V was pared by 0 bases and J by 1 base, with 7 bases between. Looked up from germline, CDR1 is SGHRS and CDR2 is YFSETQ. CDR3 coding DNA: TGCGCCAGCAGCTTGGATAACAGCCAAGAGACCCAGTACTTC. Protein sequence: CASSLDNSQETQYF.

This clone was recorded only once. V usage is TRBV5-1 and J usage is TRBJ1-1, with 7 positions matching TRBD1. Losses at the gene ends were 2 bases for V and 2 bases for J; bases not matched to a gene: 3. CDR3 length equals 14 residues. Germline loops: CDR1 SGHRS, CDR2 YFSETQ. CDR3 sequence: CASSLGQANTEAFF. Here the CDR3 DNA reads TGCGCCAGCAGCTTAGGACAGGCTAACACTGAAGCTTTCTTT. The variable domain in full, with the rest retrieved from reference TRBV5-1 and TRBJ1-1, is KAGVTQTPRYLIKTRGQQVTLSCSPISGHRSVSWYQQTPGQGLQFLFEYFSETQRNKGNFPGRFSGRQFSNSRSEMNVSTLELGDSALYLCASSLGQANTEAFFGQGTRLTVV.

The table lists this clone with a few counts. The V gene is TRBV6-1, the J gene TRBJ1-2; 9 bases fit TRBD1. Germline V CDR1 and CDR2: MNHNS, SASEGT. V gave up 0 bases and J gave up 7 bases; unmatched junction bases: 3. The CDR3 is 14 amino acids. CDR3 DNA sequence: TGTGCCAGCAGTGAAGCGGGACAGGGACCTGGCTACACCTTC. It is translated as CASSEAGQGPGYTF.

The V and J genes are TRBV27 and TRBJ1-5, with D perhaps TRBD1 (5 bases). In germline, CDR1 is MNHEY, CDR2 SMNVEV (reference sequence). Trimming stripped 4 bases from V and 6 bases from J, with 10 bases between. The CDR3 has 13 residues. CDR3 protein: CASSSAGGQPQHF. The CDR3 DNA sequence: TGTGCCAGCAGTTCCGCCGGGGGTCAGCCCCAGCATTTT.

The chain is built from TRBV28 and TRBJ1-1; D unclear. Trimming took off 3 bases at V and 2 bases at J, with 16 bases between the two ends. Germline values: CDR1 MDHEN, CDR2 SYDVKM. The CDR3 loop spans 16 amino acids. CDR3 amino acids: CASSFGLRAGNTEAFF. The CDR3, as DNA: TGTGCCAGCAGTTTTGGGTTGAGGGCGGGAAACACTGAAGCTTTCTTT.

The chain carries TRBV29-1 and TRBJ2-1, with 7 bases that match TRBD1. The CDR3 is 12 amino acids. The V gene's germline CDR1 is SQVTM and CDR2 ANQGSEA. V was pared by 7 bases and J by 8 bases, with 8 bases of the junction left unmatched. The CDR3 region has the DNA TGCAGCGCTAACAGGGGTGGCCATGAGCAGTTCTTC. Protein sequence: CSANRGGHEQFF.

This clone was seen just once. This rearrangement joins TRBV28 to TRBJ2-7; 14 nucleotides line up with TRBD2. The V gene end was trimmed by 4 bases and the J gene end by 3 bases; junction bases not matched to a gene: 5. CDR3 length equals 16 residues. CDR1 is MDHEN and CDR2 is SYDVKM in the germline V gene. CDR3 in amino acids: CASSSPTSGRGYEQYF. The CDR3 region has the DNA TGTGCCAGCAGTTCCCCGACTAGCGGGAGGGGCTACGAGCAGTACTTC.